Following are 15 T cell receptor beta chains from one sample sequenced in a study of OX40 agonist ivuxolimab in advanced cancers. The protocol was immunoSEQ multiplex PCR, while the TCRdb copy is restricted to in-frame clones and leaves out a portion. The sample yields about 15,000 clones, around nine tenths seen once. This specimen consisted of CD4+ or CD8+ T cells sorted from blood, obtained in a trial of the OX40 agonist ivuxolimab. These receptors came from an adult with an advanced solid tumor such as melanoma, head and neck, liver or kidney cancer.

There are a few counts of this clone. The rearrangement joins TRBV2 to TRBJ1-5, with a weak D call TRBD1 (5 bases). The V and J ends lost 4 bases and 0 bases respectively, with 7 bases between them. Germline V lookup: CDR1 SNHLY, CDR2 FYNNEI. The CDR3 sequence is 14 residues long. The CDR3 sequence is CASSGGYSNQPQHF. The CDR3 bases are TGTGCCAGCAGTGGGGGCTATAGCAATCAGCCCCAGCATTTT.

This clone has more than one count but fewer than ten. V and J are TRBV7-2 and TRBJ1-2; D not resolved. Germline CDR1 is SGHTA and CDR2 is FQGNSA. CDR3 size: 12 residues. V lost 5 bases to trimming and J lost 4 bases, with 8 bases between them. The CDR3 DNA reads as TGTGCCAGCAGCCCGGGCCGCTATGGCTACACCTTC. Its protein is CASSPGRYGYTF.

CDR3 residues: CASSQGTGNSPLHF. CDR3 bases: TGTGCCAGTAGCCAGGGGACAGGGAATTCACCCCTCCACTTT. The rearrangement uses TRBV19 and TRBJ1-6; 9 bases map to TRBD1. Trimming took 6 bases from V and 7 from J; bases not matched to a gene: 4. This CDR3 is built from 14 residues. Germline-derived CDR1 and CDR2 are LNHDA and SQIVND (reference sequence). The complete variable domain, with remaining parts taken from reference TRBV19 and TRBJ1-6, reads DGGITQSPKYLFRKEGQNVTLSCEQNLNHDAMYWYRQDPGQGLRLIYYSQIVNDFQKGDIAEGYSVSREKKESFPLTVTSAQKNPTAFYLCASSQGTGNSPLHFGNGTRLTVT.

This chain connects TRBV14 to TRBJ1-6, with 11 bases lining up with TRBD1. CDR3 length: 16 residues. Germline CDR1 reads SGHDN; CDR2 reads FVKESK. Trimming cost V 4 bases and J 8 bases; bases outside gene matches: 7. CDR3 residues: CASSRDRGSSDSPLHF. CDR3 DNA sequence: TGTGCCAGCAGCCGGGACAGGGGGTCATCAGATTCACCCCTCCACTTT.

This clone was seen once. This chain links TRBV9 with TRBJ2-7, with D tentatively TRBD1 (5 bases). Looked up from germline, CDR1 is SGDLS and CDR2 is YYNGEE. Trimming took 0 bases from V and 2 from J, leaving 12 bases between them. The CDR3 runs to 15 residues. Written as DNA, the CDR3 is TGTGCCAGCAGCGTAGGGGGCAGGGCTCCCTACGAGCAGTACTTC. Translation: CASSVGGRAPYEQYF.

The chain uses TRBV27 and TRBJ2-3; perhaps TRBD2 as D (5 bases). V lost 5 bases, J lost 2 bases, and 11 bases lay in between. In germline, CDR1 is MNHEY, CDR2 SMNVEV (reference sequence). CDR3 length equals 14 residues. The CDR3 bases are TGTGCCAGCAGTCCAGGACTGTCCACAGATACGCAGTATTTT. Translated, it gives CASSPGLSTDTQYF.

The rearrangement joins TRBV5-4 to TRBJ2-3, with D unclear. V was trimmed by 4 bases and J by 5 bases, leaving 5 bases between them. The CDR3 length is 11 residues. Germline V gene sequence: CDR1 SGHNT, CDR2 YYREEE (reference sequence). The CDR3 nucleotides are TGTGCCAGCAGCAAGGGAGATACGCAGTATTTT. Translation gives CASSKGDTQYF.

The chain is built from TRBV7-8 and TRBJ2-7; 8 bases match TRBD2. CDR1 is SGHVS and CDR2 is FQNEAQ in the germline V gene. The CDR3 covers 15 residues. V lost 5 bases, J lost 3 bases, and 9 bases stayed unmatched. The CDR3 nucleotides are TGTGCCAGCAGCCCCGGCGGGCTAGCGGGCTACGAGCAGTACTTC. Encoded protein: CASSPGGLAGYEQYF.

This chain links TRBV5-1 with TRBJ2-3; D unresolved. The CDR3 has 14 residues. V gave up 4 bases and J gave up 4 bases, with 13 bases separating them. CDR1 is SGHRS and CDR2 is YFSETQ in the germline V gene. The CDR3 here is CASSPPSEPDTQYF. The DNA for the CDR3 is TGCGCCAGCAGCCCCCCTTCGGAGCCAGATACGCAGTATTTT.

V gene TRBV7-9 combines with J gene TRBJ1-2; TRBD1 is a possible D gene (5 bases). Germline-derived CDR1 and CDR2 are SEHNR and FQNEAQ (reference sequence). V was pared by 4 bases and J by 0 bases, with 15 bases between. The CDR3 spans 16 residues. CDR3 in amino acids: CASSSSGGYSNYGYTF. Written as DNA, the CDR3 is TGTGCCAGCAGCTCATCGGGGGGGTACTCTAACTATGGCTACACCTTC.

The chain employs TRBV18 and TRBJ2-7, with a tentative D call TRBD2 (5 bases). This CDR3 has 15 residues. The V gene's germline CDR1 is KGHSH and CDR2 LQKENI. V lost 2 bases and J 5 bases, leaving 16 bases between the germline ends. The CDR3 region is CASSPSPSPGDEQYF. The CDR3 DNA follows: TGTGCCAGCTCACCATCCCCGTCCCCCGGGGACGAGCAGTACTTC.

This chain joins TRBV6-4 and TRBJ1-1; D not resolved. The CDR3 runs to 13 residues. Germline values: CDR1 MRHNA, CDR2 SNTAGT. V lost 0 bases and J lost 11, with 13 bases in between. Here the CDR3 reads CASSDSQGGVAFF. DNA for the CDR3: TGTGCCAGCAGTGACTCCCAAGGTGGAGTTGCTTTCTTT.

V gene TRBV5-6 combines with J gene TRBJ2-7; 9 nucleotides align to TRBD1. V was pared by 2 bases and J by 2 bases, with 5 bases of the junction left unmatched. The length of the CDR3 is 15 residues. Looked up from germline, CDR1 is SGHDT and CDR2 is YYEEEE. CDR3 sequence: CASSFPGTGTYEQYF. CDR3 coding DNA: TGTGCCAGCAGCTTTCCTGGGACAGGGACCTACGAGCAGTACTTC. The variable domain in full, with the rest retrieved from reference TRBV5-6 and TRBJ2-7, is DAGVTQSPTHLIKTRGQQVTLRCSPKSGHDTVSWYQQALGQGPQFIFQYYEEEERQRGNFPDRFSGHQFPNYSSELNVNALLLGDSALYLCASSFPGTGTYEQYFGPGTRLTVT.

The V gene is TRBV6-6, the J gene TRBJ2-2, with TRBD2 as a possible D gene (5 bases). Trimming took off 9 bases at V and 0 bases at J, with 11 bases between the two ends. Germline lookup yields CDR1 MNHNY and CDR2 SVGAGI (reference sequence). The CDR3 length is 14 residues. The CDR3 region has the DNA TGTGCCAGTTTGGGGAGTTCGAACACCGGGGAGCTGTTTTTT. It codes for CASLGSSNTGELFF.

The CDR3 region is CATSRDRIGYTF. The CDR3 DNA is TGTGCCACCAGCAGAGATCGTATAGGCTACACCTTC. This chain links TRBV15 with TRBJ1-2; D call uncertain. This CDR3 has 12 amino acids. V was clipped by 0 bases and J by 8 bases, with 7 bases between them. CDR1 and CDR2 from the germline V gene are LNHNV and YYDKDF (reference sequence).